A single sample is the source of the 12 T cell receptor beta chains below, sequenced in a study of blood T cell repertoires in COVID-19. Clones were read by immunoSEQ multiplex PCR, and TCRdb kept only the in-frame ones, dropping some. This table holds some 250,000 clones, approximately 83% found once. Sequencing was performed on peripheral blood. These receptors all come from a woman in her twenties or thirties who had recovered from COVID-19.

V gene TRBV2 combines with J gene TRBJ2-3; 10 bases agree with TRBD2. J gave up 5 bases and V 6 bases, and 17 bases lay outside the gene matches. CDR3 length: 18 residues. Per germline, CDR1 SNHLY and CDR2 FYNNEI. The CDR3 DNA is TGTGCCAGCAGGACCGCCCCCGGAGCGGGGGGGCAGGGAGATACGCAGTATTTT. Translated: CASRTAPGAGGQGDTQYF.

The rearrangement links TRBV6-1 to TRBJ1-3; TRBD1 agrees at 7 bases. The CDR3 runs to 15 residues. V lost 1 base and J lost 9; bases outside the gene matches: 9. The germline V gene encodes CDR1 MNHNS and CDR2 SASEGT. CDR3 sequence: CASSEGGQILGTIYF. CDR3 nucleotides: TGTGCCAGCAGTGAAGGGGGACAGATCCTTGGCACCATATATTTT.

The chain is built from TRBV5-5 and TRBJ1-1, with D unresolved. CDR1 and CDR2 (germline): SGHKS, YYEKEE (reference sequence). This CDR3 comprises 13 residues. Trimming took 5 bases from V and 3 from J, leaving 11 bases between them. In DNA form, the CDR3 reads TGTGCCAGCAGAAGTACAGTGGACACTGAAGCTTTCTTT. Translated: CASRSTVDTEAFF.

Here the CDR3 reads CASSEVGGLSYNEQFF. CDR3 sequence (DNA): TGTGCCAGCAGTGAAGTGGGGGGACTCTCCTACAATGAGCAGTTCTTC. This chain uses TRBV2 with TRBJ2-1; possible D gene TRBD2, 6 bases. Trimming shortened V by 1 base and J by 0 bases, and 10 bases separated the two germline ends. From germline, CDR1 is SNHLY and CDR2 FYNNEI. The CDR3 spans 16 residues.

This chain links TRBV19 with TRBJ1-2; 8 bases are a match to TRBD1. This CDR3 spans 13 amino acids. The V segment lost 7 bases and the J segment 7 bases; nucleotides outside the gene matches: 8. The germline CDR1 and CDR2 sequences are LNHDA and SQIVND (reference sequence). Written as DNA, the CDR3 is TGTGCCAGTACGGGACAGGCCTATTTTGGCTACACCTTC. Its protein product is CASTGQAYFGYTF.

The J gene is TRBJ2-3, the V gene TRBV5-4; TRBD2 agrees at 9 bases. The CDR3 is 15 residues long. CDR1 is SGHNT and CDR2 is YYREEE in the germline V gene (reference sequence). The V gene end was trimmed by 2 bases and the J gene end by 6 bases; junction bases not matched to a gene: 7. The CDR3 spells CASSLRAGGGDTQYF. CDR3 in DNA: TGTGCCAGCAGCTTACGAGCGGGGGGCGGGGATACGCAGTATTTT. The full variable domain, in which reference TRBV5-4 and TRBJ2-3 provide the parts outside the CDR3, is ETGVTQSPTHLIKTRGQQVTLRCSSQSGHNTVSWYQQALGQGPQFIFQYYREEENGRGNFPPRFSGLQFPNYSSELNVNALELDDSALYLCASSLRAGGGDTQYFGPGTRLTVL.

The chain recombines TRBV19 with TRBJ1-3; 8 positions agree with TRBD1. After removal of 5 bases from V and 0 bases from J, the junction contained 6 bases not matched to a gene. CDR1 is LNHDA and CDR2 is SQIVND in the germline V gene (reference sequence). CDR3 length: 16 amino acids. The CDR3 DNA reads TGTGCCAGTAGTTGGGGACAGGCGCACTCTGGAAACACCATATATTTT. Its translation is CASSWGQAHSGNTIYF. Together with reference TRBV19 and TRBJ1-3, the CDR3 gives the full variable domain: DGGITQSPKYLFRKEGQNVTLSCEQNLNHDAMYWYRQDPGQGLRLIYYSQIVNDFQKGDIAEGYSVSREKKESFPLTVTSAQKNPTAFYLCASSWGQAHSGNTIYFGEGSWLTVV.

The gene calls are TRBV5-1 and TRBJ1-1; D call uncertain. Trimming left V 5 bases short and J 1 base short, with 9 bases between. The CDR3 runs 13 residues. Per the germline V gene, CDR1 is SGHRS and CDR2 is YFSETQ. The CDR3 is CASRAVRNTEAFF. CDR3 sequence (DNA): TGCGCCAGCAGGGCCGTTCGGAACACTGAAGCTTTCTTT.

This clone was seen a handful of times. The CDR3 nucleotides are TGTGCCAGCAGCCTTGGGACTAGCGGACCGATCTCCTACAATGAGCAGTTCTTC. Residues: CASSLGTSGPISYNEQFF. The rearrangement uses TRBV7-2 and TRBJ2-1; 11 nucleotides align to TRBD2. The V segment lost 5 bases and the J segment 0 bases; nucleotides outside the gene matches: 9. The CDR3 contains 18 residues. Per germline, CDR1 SGHTA and CDR2 FQGNSA.

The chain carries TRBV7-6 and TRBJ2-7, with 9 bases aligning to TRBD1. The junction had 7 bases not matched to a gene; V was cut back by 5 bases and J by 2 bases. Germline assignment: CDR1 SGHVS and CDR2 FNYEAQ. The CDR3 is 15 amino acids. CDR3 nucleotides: TGTGCCAGCAGCCCGGACCGGGACAGGGCCTACGAGCAGTACTTC. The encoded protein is CASSPDRDRAYEQYF.

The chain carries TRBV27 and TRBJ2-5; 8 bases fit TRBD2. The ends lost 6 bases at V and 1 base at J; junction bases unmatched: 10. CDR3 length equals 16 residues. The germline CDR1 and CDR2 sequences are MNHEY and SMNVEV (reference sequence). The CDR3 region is CASSAFGRGVQETQYF. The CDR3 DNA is TGTGCCAGCAGCGCCTTTGGGCGGGGGGTCCAAGAGACCCAGTACTTC.

The CDR3 bases are TGTGCCATCACCTTGGGACAGGGGGCAAACACCATATATTTT. Its protein product is CAITLGQGANTIYF. The genes are TRBV10-3 and TRBJ1-3; 12 nucleotides agree with TRBD1. This CDR3 region has 14 residues. The germline V gene encodes CDR1 ENHRY and CDR2 SYGVKD. Germline trimming cut 7 bases from V and 6 bases from J; bases unmatched to any gene: 4.